The 6 T cell receptor beta chains below come from one sample, sequenced in a study of identical twins. From the 5' RACE reads, TCRdb called clonotypes with MiXCR, one entry per CDR3 protein. The table shows roughly 250,000 distinct CDR3 sequences, with roughly 7% occurring only once. This sample also belongs to another study, concerning yellow fever vaccine responses in identical twins.

Specimen: memory (CD45RO+) T cells sorted from blood. The origin of the receptors is a woman in her late teens or twenties in good health.

This clonotype was counted only a few times. The chain has TRBV7-9 and TRBJ2-7; D is perhaps TRBD2 (5 bases). The CDR3 has 16 amino acids. The germline V and J ends were trimmed by 0 bases and 2 bases, with 14 bases remaining between them. Germline V lookup: CDR1 SEHNR, CDR2 FQNEAQ (reference sequence). This chain's CDR3 is CASSLALPSNPYEQYF. The CDR3 nucleotides read TGTGCCAGCAGCTTAGCGCTGCCTAGCAACCCCTACGAGCAGTACTTC. Based on the CDR3 plus reference TRBV7-9 and TRBJ2-7, the full variable domain is DTGVSQNPRHKITKRGQNVTFRCDPISEHNRLYWYRQTLGQGPEFLTYFQNEAQLEKSRLLSDRFSAERPKGSFSTLEIQRTEQGDSAMYLCASSLALPSNPYEQYFGPGTRLTVT.

A few counts support this clonotype. This chain connects TRBV10-3 to TRBJ2-3; D tentatively reads TRBD1 or TRBD2 (5 bases each). This CDR3 contains 13 residues. Germline V gives CDR1 ENHRY, CDR2 SYGVKD. Trimming shortened V by 8 bases and J by 2 bases, and 11 bases separated the two germline ends. CDR3 nucleotide sequence: TGTGCCATCGGGACGGAGACCACAGATACGCAGTATTTT. Translated, it gives CAIGTETTDTQYF.

This clonotype was counted ten times or more. The rearrangement links TRBV12-3 or TRBV12-4 to TRBJ2-2; no definite D call. The CDR3 contains 16 residues. V lost 6 bases to trimming and J lost 1 base, with 15 bases between them. The CDR3 region is CASRYSYMENTGELFF. In DNA, the CDR3 is TGTGCCAGCAGGTACTCATACATGGAGAACACCGGGGAGCTGTTTTTT.

This clonotype was seen ten or more times. The chain carries TRBV29-1 and TRBJ2-1; TRBD2 matches at 9 bases. Unmatched junction bases numbered 10, after V lost 4 bases and J lost 9 bases. CDR1 is SQVTM, CDR2 ANQGSEA, per germline. This CDR3 spans 14 amino acids. This CDR3 reads CSVVVLAGRVEQFF. CDR3 bases: TGCAGCGTTGTGGTGCTAGCGGGGAGGGTTGAGCAGTTCTTC.

J is TRBJ2-3 and V is TRBV19; tentative D call: TRBD2 (6 bases). Trimming pared 6 bases from V and 4 bases from J, leaving 17 bases between. Per the germline V gene, CDR1 is LNHDA and CDR2 is SQIVND (reference sequence). This CDR3 is built from 15 residues. The CDR3 protein is CASSLAAGSSDTQYF. The CDR3 DNA follows: TGTGCCAGTAGCCTAGCTGCGGGATCGTCAGATACGCAGTATTTT. Combining the CDR3 with reference TRBV19 and TRBJ2-3 gives the whole variable domain DGGITQSPKYLFRKEGQNVTLSCEQNLNHDAMYWYRQDPGQGLRLIYYSQIVNDFQKGDIAEGYSVSREKKESFPLTVTSAQKNPTAFYLCASSLAAGSSDTQYFGPGTRLTVL.

A word on this clonotype: This could be a read error, since a much larger clone is one nucleotide away. Here the CDR3 reads CASSSGGSNNEQFF. The CDR3 DNA reads TGTGCCAGCAGCTCAGGGGGCAGTAACAATGAGCAGTTCTTC. This chain uses TRBV7-2 with TRBJ2-1; 8 bases are shared with TRBD1. Germline trimming cut 4 bases from V and 5 bases from J; bases unmatched to any gene: 4. CDR3 length equals 14 residues. CDR1 is SGHTA and CDR2 is FQGNSA in the germline V gene.